The clone carrying this T cell receptor (beta chain) was observed a few times. A multiplex PCR was run with 60 Vbeta primers and 13 Jbeta primers. The table came from immunoSEQ multiplex PCR; TCRdb's copy has only in-frame clones and leaves some out. The profile covers 150,000 to 200,000 clones, with roughly 74% appearing a single time and around 11% taken by the ten largest. These data come from a study of cytomegalovirus exposure and HLA in healthy donors. Germline V CDR1 and CDR2: SGHTA, FQGNSA. The length of the CDR3 is 16 residues. Trimming removed 0 bases from V and 4 bases from J, with 12 bases in between.

Material: PBMCs. V usage is TRBV7-2 and J usage is TRBJ2-2; weak D call: TRBD2 (6 bases). The origin of this receptor is a man aged 18 to 30 in good health and CMV-seropositive. In DNA form, the CDR3 reads TGTGCCAGCAGCTTAGCGCTAACACTAGCCACCGGGGAGCTGTTTTTT. Its protein product is CASSLALTLATGELFF. Full variable domain (rest looked up from reference TRBV7-2 and TRBJ2-2): GAGVSQSPSNKVTEKGKDVELRCDPISGHTALYWYRQSLGQGLEFLIYFQGNSAPDKSGLPSDRFSAERTGGSVSTLTIQRTQQEDSAVYLCASSLALTLATGELFFGEGSRLTVL.